Below, 13 T cell receptor beta chains from the same sample are listed, as sequenced in a study of blood T cell repertoires in COVID-19. Clones were sequenced by immunoSEQ multiplex PCR, and TCRdb holds only the in-frame ones, with some missing. The repertoire includes tens of thousands of clones, roughly 80% of them detected once, and under 3% sits in the top ten. Source material: peripheral blood. The source of these receptors is a man in his 70s with COVID-19, enrolled during active disease.

The CDR3 loop is CASSPISRYQPQHF. Here the CDR3 DNA reads TGTGCCAGCTCACCAATCTCACGGTATCAGCCCCAGCATTTT. V usage is TRBV18 and J usage is TRBJ1-5; D gene ambiguous. This CDR3 region has 14 residues. V gave up 2 bases and J gave up 5 bases, with 10 bases separating them. The V gene's germline CDR1 is KGHSH and CDR2 LQKENI. Full variable domain (remainder filled in from reference TRBV18 and TRBJ1-5): NAGVMQNPRHLVRRRGQEARLRCSPMKGHSHVYWYRQLPEEGLKFMVYLQKENIIDESGMPKERFSAEFPKEGPSILRIQQVVRGDSAAYFCASSPISRYQPQHFGDGTRLSIL.

This chain uses TRBV7-3 with TRBJ2-3, with TRBD1 matching over 8 bases. Germline V lookup: CDR1 SGHTA, CDR2 FQGTGA. V lost 3 bases and J lost 5; bases outside the gene matches: 10. The CDR3 has 16 residues. CDR3 loop: CASSFTFQGAGDTQYF. The CDR3 bases are TGTGCCAGCAGCTTTACTTTTCAGGGGGCAGGAGATACGCAGTATTTT.

The chain combines TRBV9 with TRBJ2-7; TRBD2 agrees at 9 bases. Germline V CDR1 and CDR2: SGDLS, YYNGEE. The CDR3 length is 15 residues. V dropped 0 bases and J dropped 3; count of bases not matched to a gene: 4. This CDR3 is CASSVGPSGIYEQYF. CDR3 bases: TGTGCCAGCAGCGTAGGTCCTAGCGGGATCTACGAGCAGTACTTC.

The chain carries TRBV6-5 and TRBJ1-5; maybe TRBD1 (6 bases). Per the germline V gene, CDR1 is MNHEY and CDR2 is SVGAGI. The CDR3 is 14 residues long. V was cut by 4 bases and J by 2 bases, with 9 bases left in between. The CDR3 spells CASSWTVGNQPQHF. CDR3 nucleotides: TGTGCCAGCAGTTGGACAGTGGGCAATCAGCCCCAGCATTTT.

This chain links TRBV6-2 or TRBV6-3 with TRBJ1-1, with D possibly TRBD1 on 6 matching bases. CDR3 length: 13 residues. V was cut by 2 bases and J by 10 bases, with 14 bases left in between. The germline CDR1 and CDR2 sequences are MNHEY and SVGEGT. CDR3: CASSYIEQGRAFF. DNA of the CDR3: TGTGCCAGCAGTTACATTGAACAGGGTCGAGCTTTCTTT.

J is TRBJ2-5 and V is TRBV28; 8 bases line up with TRBD1. Per the germline V gene, CDR1 is MDHEN and CDR2 is SYDVKM. This CDR3 region has 16 residues. V dropped 0 bases and J dropped 1; count of bases not matched to a gene: 4. The CDR3 sequence is CASSLWQGALQETQYF. CDR3 nucleotides: TGTGCCAGCAGTTTATGGCAGGGGGCCCTCCAAGAGACCCAGTACTTC.

This clone was counted between two and nine times. The J gene is TRBJ2-3, the V gene TRBV6-5; D is ambiguous. Trimming took off 0 bases at V and 8 bases at J, with 9 bases between the two ends. There are 13 residues in the CDR3. Germline V CDR1 and CDR2: MNHEY, SVGAGI. The CDR3, as DNA: TGTGCCAGCAGTTACTCGCCCCCCGGTACGCAGTATTTT. Its protein is CASSYSPPGTQYF.

DNA of the CDR3: TGTGCCAGCAGTTACTCTACTTACGGCTACGAGCAGTACTTC. It yields the protein CASSYSTYGYEQYF. The V and J genes are TRBV6-5 and TRBJ2-7; D is uncertain. V lost 0 bases, J lost 3 bases, and 9 bases lay in between. In germline, CDR1 is MNHEY, CDR2 SVGAGI. The CDR3 sequence is 14 residues long.

The chain couples TRBV28 to TRBJ1-2; D is unclear. Trimming took off 7 bases at V and 1 base at J, with 13 bases between the two ends. The CDR3 has 14 residues. Germline CDR1 is MDHEN and CDR2 is SYDVKM. The CDR3 DNA reads as TGTGCCAGCATCCCGCATACCGGTAACTATGGCTACACCTTC. Its translation: CASIPHTGNYGYTF.

The rearrangement links TRBV6-1 to TRBJ2-7; D is unclear. The CDR3 extends over 12 amino acids. Germline V CDR1 and CDR2: MNHNS, SASEGT. The germline V and J ends were trimmed by 2 bases and 7 bases, with 9 bases remaining between them. The CDR3 coding sequence is TGTGCCAGCAGTGAACAGTCTAGGGAGCAGTACTTC. This translates into CASSEQSREQYF.

The rearrangement links TRBV18 to TRBJ1-3; no clear D. The CDR3 loop spans 13 amino acids. Germline V gene data show CDR1 as KGHSH and CDR2 as LQKENI. V gave up 6 bases and J gave up 2 bases, with 8 bases separating them. The CDR3, as DNA: TGTGCCAGCTCGTACGGGACTGGAAACACCATATATTTT. Translation gives CASSYGTGNTIYF. Variable domain in full (rest from reference TRBV18 and TRBJ1-3): NAGVMQNPRHLVRRRGQEARLRCSPMKGHSHVYWYRQLPEEGLKFMVYLQKENIIDESGMPKERFSAEFPKEGPSILRIQQVVRGDSAAYFCASSYGTGNTIYFGEGSWLTVV.

The rearrangement joins TRBV28 to TRBJ2-5, with D tentatively TRBD2 (7 bases). V lost 5 bases to trimming and J lost 4 bases, with 14 bases between them. The CDR3 has 14 amino acids. Per germline, CDR1 MDHEN and CDR2 SYDVKM. In DNA, the CDR3 is TGTGCCAGCAGTCCTCCGGGGGGCCTAGAGACCCAGTACTTC. Translation: CASSPPGGLETQYF.

This chain uses TRBV7-2 with TRBJ1-5; 7 nucleotides align to TRBD1. The V and J ends lost 5 bases and 4 bases, in that order; junction bases with no gene match: 8. CDR1 is SGHTA, CDR2 FQGNSA, per germline. The CDR3 contains 15 residues. CDR3 sequence (DNA): TGTGCCAGCAGCCCCGGACAGGTTGGAAATCAGCCCCAGCATTTT. Amino acid sequence: CASSPGQVGNQPQHF.